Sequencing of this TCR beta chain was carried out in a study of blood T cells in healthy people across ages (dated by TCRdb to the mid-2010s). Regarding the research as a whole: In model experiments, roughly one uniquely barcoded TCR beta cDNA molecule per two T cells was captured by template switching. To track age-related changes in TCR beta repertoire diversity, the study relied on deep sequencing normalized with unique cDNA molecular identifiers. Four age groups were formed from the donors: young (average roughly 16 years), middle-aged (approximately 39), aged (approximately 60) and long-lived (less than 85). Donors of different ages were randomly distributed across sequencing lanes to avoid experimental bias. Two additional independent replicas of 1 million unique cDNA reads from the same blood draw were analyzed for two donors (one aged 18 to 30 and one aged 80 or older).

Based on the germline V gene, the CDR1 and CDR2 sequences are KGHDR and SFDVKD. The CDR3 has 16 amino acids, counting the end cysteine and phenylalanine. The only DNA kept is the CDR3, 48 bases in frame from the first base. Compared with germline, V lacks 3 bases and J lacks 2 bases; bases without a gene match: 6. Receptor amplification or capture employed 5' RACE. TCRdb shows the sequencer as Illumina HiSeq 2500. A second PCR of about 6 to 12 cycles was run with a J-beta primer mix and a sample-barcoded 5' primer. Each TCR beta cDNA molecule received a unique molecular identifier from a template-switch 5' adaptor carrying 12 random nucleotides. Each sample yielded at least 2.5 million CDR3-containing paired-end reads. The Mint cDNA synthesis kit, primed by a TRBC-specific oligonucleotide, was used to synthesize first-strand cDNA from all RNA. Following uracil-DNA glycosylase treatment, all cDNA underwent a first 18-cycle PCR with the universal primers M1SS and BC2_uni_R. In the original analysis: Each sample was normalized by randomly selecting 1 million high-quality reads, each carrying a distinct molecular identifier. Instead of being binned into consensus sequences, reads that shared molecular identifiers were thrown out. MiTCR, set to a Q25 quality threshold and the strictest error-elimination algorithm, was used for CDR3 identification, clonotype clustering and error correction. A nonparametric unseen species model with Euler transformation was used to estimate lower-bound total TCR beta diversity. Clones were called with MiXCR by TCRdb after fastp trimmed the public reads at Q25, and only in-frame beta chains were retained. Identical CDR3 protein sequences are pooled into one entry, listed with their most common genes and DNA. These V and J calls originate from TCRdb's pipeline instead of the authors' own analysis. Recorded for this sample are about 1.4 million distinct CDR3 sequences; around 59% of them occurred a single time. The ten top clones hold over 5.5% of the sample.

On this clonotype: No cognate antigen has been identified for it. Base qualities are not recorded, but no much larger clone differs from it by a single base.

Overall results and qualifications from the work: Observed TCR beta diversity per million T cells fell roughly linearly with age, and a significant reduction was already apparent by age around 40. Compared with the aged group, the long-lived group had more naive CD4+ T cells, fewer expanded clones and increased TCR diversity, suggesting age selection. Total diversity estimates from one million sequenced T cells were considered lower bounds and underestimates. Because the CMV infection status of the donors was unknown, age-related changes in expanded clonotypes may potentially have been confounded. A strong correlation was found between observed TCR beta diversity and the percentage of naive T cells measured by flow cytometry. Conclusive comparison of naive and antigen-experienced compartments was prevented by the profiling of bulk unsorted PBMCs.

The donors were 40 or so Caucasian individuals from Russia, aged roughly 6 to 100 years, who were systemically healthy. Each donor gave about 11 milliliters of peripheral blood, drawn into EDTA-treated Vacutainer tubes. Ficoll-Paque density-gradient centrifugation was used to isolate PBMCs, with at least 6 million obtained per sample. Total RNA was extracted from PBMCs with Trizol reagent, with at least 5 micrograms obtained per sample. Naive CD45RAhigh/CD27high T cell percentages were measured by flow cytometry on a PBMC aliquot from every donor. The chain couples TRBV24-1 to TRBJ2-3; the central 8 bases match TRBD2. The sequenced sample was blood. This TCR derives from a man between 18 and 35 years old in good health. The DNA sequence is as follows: TGTGCCACCAGTGATGGGCCAGCGGGGGACACAGATACGCAGTATTTT. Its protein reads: CATSDGPAGDTDTQYF.